This T cell receptor (beta chain) was retrieved from a study of CD8+ T cells in alopecia areata. Notes on the study in general: Normal scalp showed lower clonality than lesional scalp, especially alopecia totalis/universalis. Normal skin's resident alphabeta T cells are sequenced alongside lesional scalp T cells.

Sorting of PBMCs yielded the CD4+ and CD8+ T cells. Germline CDR1 MGHRA, CDR2 YSYEKL. The CDR3 is 16 residues long. With 1 base clipped from V and 5 bases from J, the junction kept 6 bases outside the gene matches. The sequencing template was cDNA reverse transcribed from extracted RNA. Only in-frame clones appear in the TCRdb table, and some are missing; sequencing was by immunoSEQ multiplex PCR. The sample has roughly 200,000 clones; approximately 53% are singletons. This clone was detected only once. Its antigen remains unidentified. Sequencing used CD8+ T cells sorted from blood. This receptor was obtained from a human donor in good health. The chain uses TRBV4-1 and TRBJ2-1, with TRBD2 matching over 9 bases. CDR3 DNA: TGCGCCAGCAGCCAAGGATGGGCTAGCGGGGACAATGAGCAGTTCTTC. Protein product: CASSQGWASGDNEQFF.